This T cell receptor beta chain was obtained from a study of vaccination and CD4 T cells after COVID-19. On the study more broadly: The BNT162b2 or mRNA-1273 vaccine was given to participants in two doses.

Regarding this clonotype: Its matching antigen is unknown.

The sample's treatment: approximately 9-day PBMC culture with coronavirus spike peptide pools or control peptides (ViraFEST assay). Per well, 1.5 million to 2.5 million PBMCs were cultured in the presence of 9 to 10 IU/ml IL-2 and 10 ug/ml peptide pools. Half the growth medium was swapped for new IL-2 medium on days 3 and 7. Oncomine TCR Beta short-read sequencing was applied to DNA from cultured CD4+ T cells. TCRdb reprocessed the PCR reads with MiXCR, giving one entry per CDR3 protein. The repertoire holds around 9,800 distinct CDR3 sequences, around half seen once, with about 20% in the top ten. The CDR3 consists of 15 residues. Germline lookup yields CDR1 MNHEY and CDR2 SVGAGI. V dropped 0 bases and J dropped 3; count of bases not matched to a gene: 2.

The sequence was obtained from a human donor who had recovered from COVID-19. Sample: CD4+ T cells from blood, cultured in vitro. J is TRBJ1-3 and V is TRBV6-5; 7 bases are shared with TRBD1. DNA of the CDR3: TGTGCCAGCAGTTACTCGACAGGGAGTGGAAACACCATATATTTT. Translation gives CASSYSTGSGNTIYF.